This is a list of T cell receptor beta chains from one sample in a study of technical replicates of blood from a few donors. Method: immunoSEQ multiplex PCR; TCRdb's copy keeps in-frame clones and lacks some. The sample includes roughly 90,000 clones, about 94% seen only once; the top ten take roughly 0.22%. Specimen: T cells isolated from PBMCs. The receptors stem from a human donor in good health. CDR3s include the opening cysteine and the closing phenylalanine or tryptophan. A D gene is named only where the DNA matches it firmly. Only part of the rows carry a size: once, few, many, or a class if the clone is expanded.

>TRBD1|TRBJ2-2|-|TRBV5-1
TGCGCCAGCAGCTCAGACAGGGCCGGGGAGCTGTTTTTT
CASSSDRAGELFF
>-|TRBJ2-2|-|TRBV5-8
TGTGCCAGCAGCTCTAGACCGTTCGGCCTTGGAGACACCGGGGAGCTGTTTTTT
CASSSRPFGLGDTGELFF
>-|TRBJ1-2|-|TRBV28
TGTGCCAGCAGTTTATGGGGAGACTATGGCTACACCTTC
CASSLWGDYGYTF
>TRBD1|TRBJ1-1|once|TRBV6-5
TGTGCCAGCAGTTATAAGGGGGCTACTGAAGCTTTCTTT
CASSYKGATEAFF
>-|TRBJ2-6|-|TRBV25-1
TGTGCCAGCAGTGACCATAGGCCCAGGGGCTCTGGGGCCAACGTCCTGACTTTC
CASSDHRPRGSGANVLTF
>-|TRBJ1-2|-|TRBV27
TGTGCCAGCACTAGTACGGGGGGGATCTATGGCTACACCTTC
CASTSTGGIYGYTF
>TRBD2|TRBJ2-1|-|TRBV18
TGTGCCAGCTCACCAATAGGTAGCGGGGGGCACTACAATGAGCAGTTCTTC
CASSPIGSGGHYNEQFF
>-|TRBJ2-7|-|TRBV23-1
TGCGCCAGCAGTTATATCAGGACAGATATCTGCGAGCAGTACTTC
CASSYIRTDICEQYF
>TRBD1|TRBJ2-2|-|TRBV7-8
TGTGCCAGCAGCTTAGCGAGGCAGGGGGCGCGTTCCGGGGAGCTGTTTTTT
CASSLARQGARSGELFF
>TRBD2|TRBJ2-1|-|TRBV29-1
TGCAGCGTCGAAGGGCTAGCGGGAGTTCAACGGATCGATGAGCAGTTCTTC
CSVEGLAGVQRIDEQFF
>TRBD1|TRBJ2-5|-|TRBV11-2
TGTGCCAGCAGCCGGGACAGGGGGCAAGAGACCCAGTACTTC
CASSRDRGQETQYF
>TRBD1|TRBJ1-2|-|TRBV5-4
TGTGCCAGCAGGATGGAACCGACAGGACAGGCTAACTATGGCTACACCTTC
CASRMEPTGQANYGYTF
>TRBD1|TRBJ1-6|-|TRBV11-2
TGTGCCAGCAGCCACCGACAGGGGCAACCCGATTCACCCCTCCACTTT
CASSHRQGQPDSPLHF
>TRBD1|TRBJ1-2|-|TRBV28
TGTGCCAGCAGTTTAAGTCCAGGGGGCAAGTCCTATGGCTACACCTTC
CASSLSPGGKSYGYTF
>-|TRBJ1-1|few|TRBV27
TGTGCCAGCAGTCTCCAGGGGAACACTGAAGCTTTCTTT
CASSLQGNTEAFF
>-|TRBJ2-6|-|TRBV6-1
TGTGCCAGCAGTGGTGAGGCGTCGTTTTCTGGGGCCAACGTCCTGACTTTC
CASSGEASFSGANVLTF
>-|TRBJ1-2|-|TRBV19
TGTGCCAGTAGTATACGACGGGACACTTCTAACTATGGCTACACCTTC
CASSIRRDTSNYGYTF
>-|TRBJ2-2|-|TRBV19
TGTGCCAGTAGTATTAGAGGAACGGGACTCAGCACCGGGGAGCTGTTTTTT
CASSIRGTGLSTGELFF